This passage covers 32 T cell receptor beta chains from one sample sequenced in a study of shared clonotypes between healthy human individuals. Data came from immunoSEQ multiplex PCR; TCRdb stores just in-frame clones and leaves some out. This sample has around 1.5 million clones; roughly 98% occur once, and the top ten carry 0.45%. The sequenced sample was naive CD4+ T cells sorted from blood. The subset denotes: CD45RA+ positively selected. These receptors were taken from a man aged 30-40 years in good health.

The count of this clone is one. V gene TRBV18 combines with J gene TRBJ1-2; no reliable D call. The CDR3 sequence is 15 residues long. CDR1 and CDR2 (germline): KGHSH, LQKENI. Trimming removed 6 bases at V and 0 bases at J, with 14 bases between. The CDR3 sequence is CASSSSRTANYGYTF. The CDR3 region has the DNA TGTGCCAGCTCCTCATCTCGCACAGCTAACTATGGCTACACCTTC.

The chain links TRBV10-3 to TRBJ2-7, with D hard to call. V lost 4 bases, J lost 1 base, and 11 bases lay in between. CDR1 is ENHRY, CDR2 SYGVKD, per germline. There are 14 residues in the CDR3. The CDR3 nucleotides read TGTGCCATCAGTGCCAACGACGGATCCTACGAGCAGTACTTC. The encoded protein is CAISANDGSYEQYF.

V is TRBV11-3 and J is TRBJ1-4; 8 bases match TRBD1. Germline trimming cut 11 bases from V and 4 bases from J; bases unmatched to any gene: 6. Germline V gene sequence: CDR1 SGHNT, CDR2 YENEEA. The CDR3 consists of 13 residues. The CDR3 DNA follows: TGTGCCGGAGAGACAGGGGTTAATGAAAAACTGTTTTTT. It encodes CAGETGVNEKLFF.

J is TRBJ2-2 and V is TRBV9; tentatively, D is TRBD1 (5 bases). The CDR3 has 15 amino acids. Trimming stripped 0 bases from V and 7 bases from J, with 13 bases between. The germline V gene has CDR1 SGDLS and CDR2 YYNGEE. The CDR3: CASSVGSQGGGELFF. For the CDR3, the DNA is TGTGCCAGCAGCGTAGGGTCTCAGGGCGGCGGGGAGCTGTTTTTT.

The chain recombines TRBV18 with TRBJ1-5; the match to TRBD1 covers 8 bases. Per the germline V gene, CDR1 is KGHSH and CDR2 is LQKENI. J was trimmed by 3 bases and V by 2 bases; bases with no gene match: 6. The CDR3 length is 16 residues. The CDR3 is CASSPAGQEANQPQHF. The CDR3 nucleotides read TGTGCCAGCTCACCAGCGGGACAGGAAGCCAATCAGCCCCAGCATTTT.

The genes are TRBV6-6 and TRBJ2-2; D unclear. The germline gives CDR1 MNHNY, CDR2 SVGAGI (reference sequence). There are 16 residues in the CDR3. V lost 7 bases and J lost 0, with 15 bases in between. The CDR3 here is CASTARLPPNTGELFF. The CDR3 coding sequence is TGTGCCAGCACCGCCAGACTCCCCCCGAACACCGGGGAGCTGTTTTTT.

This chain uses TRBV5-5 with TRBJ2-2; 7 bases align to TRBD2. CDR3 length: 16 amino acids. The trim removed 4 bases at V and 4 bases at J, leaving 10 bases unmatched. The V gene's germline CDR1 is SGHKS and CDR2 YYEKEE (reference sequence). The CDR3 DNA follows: TGTGCCAGCAGCCGCTTAAGGGAGGGCCGCACCGGGGAGCTGTTTTTT. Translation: CASSRLREGRTGELFF.

DNA of the CDR3: TGTGCCAGCAGTTCCGGGACAGGGCGCGAGCAGTACTTC. Residues: CASSSGTGREQYF. This sequence joins TRBV7-3 and TRBJ2-7; 9 bases are shared with TRBD1. The V segment lost 6 bases and the J segment 6 bases; nucleotides outside the gene matches: 6. The CDR3 is 13 residues long. Germline V lookup: CDR1 SGHTA, CDR2 FQGTGA.

This CDR3 is CASSLDLAGGNTYEQYF. The CDR3 nucleotides read TGCGCCAGCAGCTTGGACCTAGCGGGAGGGAATACCTACGAGCAGTACTTC. This sequence joins TRBV5-1 and TRBJ2-7; 12 positions match TRBD2. The CDR3 runs 17 residues. V lost 0 bases, J lost 2 bases, and 6 bases stayed unmatched. Germline V gene lookup returns CDR1 SGHRS and CDR2 YFSETQ.

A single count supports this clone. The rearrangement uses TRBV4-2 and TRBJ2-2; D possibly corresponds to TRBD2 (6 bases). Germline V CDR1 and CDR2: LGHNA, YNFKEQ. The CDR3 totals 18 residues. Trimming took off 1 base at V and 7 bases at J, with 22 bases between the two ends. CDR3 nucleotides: TGTGCCAGCAGCCAAGGGACCGGAAATGGAGGGCCGTTCGGGGAGCTGTTTTTT. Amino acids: CASSQGTGNGGPFGELFF.

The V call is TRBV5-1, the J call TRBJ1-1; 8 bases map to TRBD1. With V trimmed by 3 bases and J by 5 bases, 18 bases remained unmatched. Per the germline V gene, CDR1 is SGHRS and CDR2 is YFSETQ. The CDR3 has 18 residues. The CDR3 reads CASSSGQGGVGVWTEAFF. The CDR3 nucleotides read TGCGCCAGCAGCTCTGGACAGGGTGGAGTAGGGGTGTGGACTGAAGCTTTCTTT.

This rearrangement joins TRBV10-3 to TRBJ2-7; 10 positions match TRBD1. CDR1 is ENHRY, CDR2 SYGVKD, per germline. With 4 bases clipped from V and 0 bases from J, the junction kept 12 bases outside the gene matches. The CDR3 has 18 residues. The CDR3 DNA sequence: TGTGCCATCAGTGGTCCGGGACAGGGGACCAAGAGCTCCTACGAGCAGTACTTC. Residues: CAISGPGQGTKSSYEQYF.

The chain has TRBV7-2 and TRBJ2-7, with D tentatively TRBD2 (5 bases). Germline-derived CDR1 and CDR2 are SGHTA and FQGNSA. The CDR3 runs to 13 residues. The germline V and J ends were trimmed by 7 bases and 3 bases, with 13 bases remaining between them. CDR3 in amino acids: CASTLAPGYEQYF. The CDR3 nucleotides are TGTGCCAGCACCCTAGCCCCGGGCTACGAGCAGTACTTC.

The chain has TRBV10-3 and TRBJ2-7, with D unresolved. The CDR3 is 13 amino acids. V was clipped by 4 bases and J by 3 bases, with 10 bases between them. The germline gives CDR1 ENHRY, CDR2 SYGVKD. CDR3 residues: CAISVVGDYEQYF. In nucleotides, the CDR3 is TGTGCCATCAGTGTTGTGGGTGACTACGAGCAGTACTTC.

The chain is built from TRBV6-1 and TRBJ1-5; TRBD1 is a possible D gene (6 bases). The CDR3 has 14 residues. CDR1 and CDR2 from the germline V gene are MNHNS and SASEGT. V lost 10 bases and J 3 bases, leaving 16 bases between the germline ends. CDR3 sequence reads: CATRNRDLNQPQHF. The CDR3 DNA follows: TGTGCCACCCGAAACAGGGATCTCAATCAGCCCCAGCATTTT.

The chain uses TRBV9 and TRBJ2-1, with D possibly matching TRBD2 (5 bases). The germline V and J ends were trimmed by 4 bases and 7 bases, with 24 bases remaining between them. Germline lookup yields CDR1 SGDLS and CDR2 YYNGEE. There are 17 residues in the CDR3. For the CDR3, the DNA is TGTGCCAGCAGCCCGACCCCTCATGAGGGAAAGGGAAATGAGCAGTTCTTC. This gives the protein CASSPTPHEGKGNEQFF.

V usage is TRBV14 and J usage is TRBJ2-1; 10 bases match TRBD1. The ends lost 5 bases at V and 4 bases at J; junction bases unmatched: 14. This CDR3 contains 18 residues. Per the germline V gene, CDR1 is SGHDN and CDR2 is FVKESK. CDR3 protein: CASSNLPMRTGGYNEQFF. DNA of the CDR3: TGTGCCAGCAGCAACCTACCCATGCGGACAGGGGGTTACAATGAGCAGTTCTTC. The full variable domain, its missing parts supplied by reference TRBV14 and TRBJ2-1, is EAGVTQFPSHSVIEKGQTVTLRCDPISGHDNLYWYRRVMGKEIKFLLHFVKESKQDESGMPNNRFLAERTGGTYSTLKVQPAELEDSGVYFCASSNLPMRTGGYNEQFFGPGTRLTVL.

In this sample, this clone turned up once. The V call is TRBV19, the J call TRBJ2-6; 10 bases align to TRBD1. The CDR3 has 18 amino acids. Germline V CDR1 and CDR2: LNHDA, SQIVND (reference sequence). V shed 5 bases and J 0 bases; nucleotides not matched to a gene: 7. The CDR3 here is CASSGGQGTLSGANVLTF. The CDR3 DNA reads TGTGCCAGTAGTGGGGGACAGGGGACCCTCTCTGGGGCCAACGTCCTGACTTTC.

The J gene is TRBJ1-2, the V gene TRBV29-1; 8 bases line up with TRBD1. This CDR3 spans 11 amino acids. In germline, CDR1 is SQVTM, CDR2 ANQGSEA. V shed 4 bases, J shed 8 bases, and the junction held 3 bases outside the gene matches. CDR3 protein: CSVGGTGGYTF. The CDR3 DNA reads TGCAGCGTTGGCGGGACAGGAGGCTACACCTTC.

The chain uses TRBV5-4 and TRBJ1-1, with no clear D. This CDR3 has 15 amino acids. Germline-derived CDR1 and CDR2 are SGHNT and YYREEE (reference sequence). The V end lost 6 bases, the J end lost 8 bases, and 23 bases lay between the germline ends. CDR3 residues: CASTPVGRRSAEAFF. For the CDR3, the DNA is TGTGCCAGCACCCCCGTTGGGAGACGAAGCGCGGAAGCTTTCTTT.

The CDR3, as DNA: TGTGCCATCAGTGAGGGCATTAAACCCTACGAGCAGTACTTC. Amino acid sequence: CAISEGIKPYEQYF. This chain uses TRBV10-3 with TRBJ2-7; no reliable D call. CDR3 length: 14 residues. V gave up 2 bases and J gave up 2 bases, with 10 bases separating them. The germline CDR1 and CDR2 sequences are ENHRY and SYGVKD.

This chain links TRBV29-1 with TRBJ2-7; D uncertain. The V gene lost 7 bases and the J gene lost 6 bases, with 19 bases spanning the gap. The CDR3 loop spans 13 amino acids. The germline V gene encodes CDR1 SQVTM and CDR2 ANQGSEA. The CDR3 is CSGRTAPLGEQYF. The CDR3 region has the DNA TGCAGCGGACGCACGGCCCCTCTTGGCGAGCAGTACTTC.

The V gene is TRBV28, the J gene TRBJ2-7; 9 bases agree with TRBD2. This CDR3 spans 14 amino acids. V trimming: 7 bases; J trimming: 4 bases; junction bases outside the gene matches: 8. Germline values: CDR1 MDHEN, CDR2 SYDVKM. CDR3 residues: CASTSTSGRYEQYF. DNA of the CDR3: TGTGCCAGCACCTCGACTAGCGGAAGGTACGAGCAGTACTTC.

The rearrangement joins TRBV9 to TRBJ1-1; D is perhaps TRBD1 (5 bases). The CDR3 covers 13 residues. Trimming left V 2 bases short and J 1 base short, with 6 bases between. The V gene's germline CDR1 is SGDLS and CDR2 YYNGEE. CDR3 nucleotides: TGTGCCAGCAGCGTGGACACGAACACTGAAGCTTTCTTT. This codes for CASSVDTNTEAFF.

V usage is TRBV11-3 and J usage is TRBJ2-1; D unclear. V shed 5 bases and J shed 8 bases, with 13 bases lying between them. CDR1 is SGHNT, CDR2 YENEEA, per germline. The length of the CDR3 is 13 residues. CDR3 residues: CASSPRSTYEQFF. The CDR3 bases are TGTGCCAGCAGCCCACGGTCGACCTATGAGCAGTTCTTC.

The CDR3 sequence is CASSQATGGYTF. The CDR3 coding sequence is TGCGCCAGCAGCCAGGCCACCGGGGGCTACACCTTC. The rearrangement uses TRBV4-1 and TRBJ1-2, with D unclear. The germline CDR1 and CDR2 sequences are MGHRA and YSYEKL. Trimming removed 3 bases from V and 8 bases from J, with 10 bases in between. This CDR3 contains 12 residues.

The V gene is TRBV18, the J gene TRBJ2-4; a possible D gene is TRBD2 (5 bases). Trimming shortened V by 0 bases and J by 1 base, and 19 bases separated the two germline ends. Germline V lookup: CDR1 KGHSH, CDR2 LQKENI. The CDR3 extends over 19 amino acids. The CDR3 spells CASSPPESFQEAAKNIQYF. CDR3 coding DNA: TGTGCCAGCTCACCACCGGAAAGTTTTCAGGAGGCGGCCAAAAACATTCAGTACTTC.

CDR3 in amino acids: CASSLGDRGPGEQFF. The CDR3 coding sequence is TGCGCCAGCAGCCTGGGGGACAGGGGGCCGGGTGAGCAGTTCTTC. The chain combines TRBV5-1 with TRBJ2-1, with 12 bases that match TRBD1. Germline loops: CDR1 SGHRS, CDR2 YFSETQ. CDR3 length: 15 amino acids. Unmatched junction bases numbered 8, after V lost 4 bases and J lost 9 bases.

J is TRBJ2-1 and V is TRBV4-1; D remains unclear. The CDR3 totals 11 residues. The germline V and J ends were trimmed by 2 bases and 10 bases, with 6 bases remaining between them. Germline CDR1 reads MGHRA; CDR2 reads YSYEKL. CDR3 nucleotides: TGCGCCAGCAGCCAAAATAACGAGCAGTTCTTC. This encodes CASSQNNEQFF.

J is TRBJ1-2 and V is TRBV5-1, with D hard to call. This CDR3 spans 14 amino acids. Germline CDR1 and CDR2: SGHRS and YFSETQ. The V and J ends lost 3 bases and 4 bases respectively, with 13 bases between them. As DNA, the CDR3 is TGCGCCAGCAGCTCCGAGGTTTCTGCCTATGGCTACACCTTC. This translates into CASSSEVSAYGYTF.

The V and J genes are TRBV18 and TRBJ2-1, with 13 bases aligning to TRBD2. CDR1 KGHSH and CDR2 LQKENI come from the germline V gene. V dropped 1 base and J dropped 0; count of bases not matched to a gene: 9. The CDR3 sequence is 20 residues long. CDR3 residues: CASSPQRGLAGKTSYNEQFF. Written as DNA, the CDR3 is TGTGCCAGCTCACCACAACGGGGACTAGCGGGGAAAACCTCCTACAATGAGCAGTTCTTC.

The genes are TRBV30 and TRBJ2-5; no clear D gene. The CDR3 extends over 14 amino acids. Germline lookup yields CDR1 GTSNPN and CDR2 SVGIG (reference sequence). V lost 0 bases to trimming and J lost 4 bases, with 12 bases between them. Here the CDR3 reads CAWSVGWSGETQYF. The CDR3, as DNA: TGTGCCTGGAGTGTAGGTTGGTCGGGAGAGACCCAGTACTTC.